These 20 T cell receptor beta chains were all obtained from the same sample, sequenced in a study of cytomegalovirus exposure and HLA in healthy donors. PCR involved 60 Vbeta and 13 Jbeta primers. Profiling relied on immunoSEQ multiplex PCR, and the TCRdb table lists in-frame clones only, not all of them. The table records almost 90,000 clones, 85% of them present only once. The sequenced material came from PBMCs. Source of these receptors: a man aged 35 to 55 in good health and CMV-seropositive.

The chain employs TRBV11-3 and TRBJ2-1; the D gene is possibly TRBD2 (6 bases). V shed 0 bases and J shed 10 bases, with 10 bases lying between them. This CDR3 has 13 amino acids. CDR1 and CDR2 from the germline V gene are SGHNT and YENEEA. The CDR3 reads CASSLELAGEQFF. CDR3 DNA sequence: TGTGCCAGCAGCTTAGAGTTGGCGGGAGAGCAGTTCTTC.

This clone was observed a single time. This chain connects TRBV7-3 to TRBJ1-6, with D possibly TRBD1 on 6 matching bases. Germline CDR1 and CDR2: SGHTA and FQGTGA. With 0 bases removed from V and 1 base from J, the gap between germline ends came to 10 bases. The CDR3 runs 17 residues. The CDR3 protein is CASSLTGRGSYNSPLHF. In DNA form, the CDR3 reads TGTGCCAGCAGCTTAACCGGCAGGGGTTCCTATAATTCACCCCTCCACTTT.

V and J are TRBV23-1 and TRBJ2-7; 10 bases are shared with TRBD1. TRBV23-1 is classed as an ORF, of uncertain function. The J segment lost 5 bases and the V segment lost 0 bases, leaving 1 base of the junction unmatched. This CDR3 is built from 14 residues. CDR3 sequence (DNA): TGCGCCAGCAGTCAATCGGGACAGGGGAACGAGCAGTACTTC. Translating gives CASSQSGQGNEQYF.

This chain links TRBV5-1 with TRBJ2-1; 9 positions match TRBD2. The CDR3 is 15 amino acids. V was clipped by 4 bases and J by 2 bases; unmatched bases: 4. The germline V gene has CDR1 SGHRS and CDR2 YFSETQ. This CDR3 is CASSHSGGTYNEQFF. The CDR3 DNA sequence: TGCGCCAGCAGCCATAGCGGGGGAACCTACAATGAGCAGTTCTTC.

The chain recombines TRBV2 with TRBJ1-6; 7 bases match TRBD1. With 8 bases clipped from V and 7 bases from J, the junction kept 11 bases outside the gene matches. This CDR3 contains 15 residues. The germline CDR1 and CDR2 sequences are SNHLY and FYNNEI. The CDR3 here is CASGEQGIGNSPLHF. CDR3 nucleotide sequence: TGTGCCAGCGGAGAACAGGGGATTGGGAATTCACCCCTCCACTTT.

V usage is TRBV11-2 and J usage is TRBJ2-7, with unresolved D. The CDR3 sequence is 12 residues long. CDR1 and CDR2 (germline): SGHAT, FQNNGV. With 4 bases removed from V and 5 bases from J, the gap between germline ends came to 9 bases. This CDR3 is CASSWAPNEQYF. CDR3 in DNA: TGTGCCAGCAGCTGGGCCCCCAACGAGCAGTACTTC. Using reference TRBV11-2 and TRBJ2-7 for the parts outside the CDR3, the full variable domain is EAGVAQSPRYKIIEKRQSVAFWCNPISGHATLYWYQQILGQGPKLLIQFQNNGVVDDSQLPKDRFSAERLKGVDSTLKIQPAKLEDSAVYLCASSWAPNEQYFGPGTRLTVT.

The CDR3 DNA sequence: TGTGCCACCCCTTCTCCAGGGACAGTTGGAAACACCATATATTTT. Protein product: CATPSPGTVGNTIYF. This rearrangement joins TRBV6-7 to TRBJ1-3; the match to TRBD1 covers 7 bases. TRBV6-7 is noted as an ORF with a role that remains uncertain. V lost 10 bases to trimming and J lost 3 bases; unmatched junction nucleotides: 12. The CDR3 contains 15 residues.

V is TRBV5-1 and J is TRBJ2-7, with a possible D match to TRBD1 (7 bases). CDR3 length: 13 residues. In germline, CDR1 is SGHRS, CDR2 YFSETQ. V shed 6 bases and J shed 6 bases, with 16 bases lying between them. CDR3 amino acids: CASNNGGGGEQYF. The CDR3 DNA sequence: TGCGCCAGCAACAACGGAGGGGGCGGCGAGCAGTACTTC. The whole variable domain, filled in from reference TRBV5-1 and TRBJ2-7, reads KAGVTQTPRYLIKTRGQQVTLSCSPISGHRSVSWYQQTPGQGLQFLFEYFSETQRNKGNFPGRFSGRQFSNSRSEMNVSTLELGDSALYLCASNNGGGGEQYFGPGTRLTVT.

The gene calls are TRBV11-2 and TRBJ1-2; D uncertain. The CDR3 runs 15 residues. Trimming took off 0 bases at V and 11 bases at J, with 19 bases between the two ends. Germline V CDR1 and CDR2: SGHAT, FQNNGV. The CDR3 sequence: CASSLELTSLQVYTF. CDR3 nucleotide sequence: TGTGCCAGCAGCTTAGAGCTCACCAGCCTTCAGGTATACACCTTC. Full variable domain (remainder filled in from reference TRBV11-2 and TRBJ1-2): EAGVAQSPRYKIIEKRQSVAFWCNPISGHATLYWYQQILGQGPKLLIQFQNNGVVDDSQLPKDRFSAERLKGVDSTLKIQPAKLEDSAVYLCASSLELTSLQVYTFGSGTRLTVV.

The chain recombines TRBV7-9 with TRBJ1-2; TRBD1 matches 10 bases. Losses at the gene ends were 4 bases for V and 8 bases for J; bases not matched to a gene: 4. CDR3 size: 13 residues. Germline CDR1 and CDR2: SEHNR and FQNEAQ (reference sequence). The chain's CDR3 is CASSSGQGGGYTF. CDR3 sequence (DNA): TGTGCCAGCAGCTCTGGACAGGGGGGAGGCTACACCTTC.

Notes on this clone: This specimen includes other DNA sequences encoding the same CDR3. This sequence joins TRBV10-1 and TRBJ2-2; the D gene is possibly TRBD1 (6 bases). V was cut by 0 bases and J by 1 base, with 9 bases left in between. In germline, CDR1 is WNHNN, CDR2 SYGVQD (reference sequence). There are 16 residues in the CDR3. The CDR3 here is CASSESGTMNTGELFF. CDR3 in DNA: TGCGCCAGCAGTGAGTCAGGGACAATGAACACCGGGGAGCTGTTTTTT.

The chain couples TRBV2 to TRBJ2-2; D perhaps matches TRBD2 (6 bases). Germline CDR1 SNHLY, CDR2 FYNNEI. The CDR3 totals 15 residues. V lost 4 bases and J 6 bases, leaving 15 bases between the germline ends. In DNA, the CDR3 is TGTGCCAGCAGTGTGTCCGGGGCTAGCGCCGGGGAGCTGTTTTTT. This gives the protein CASSVSGASAGELFF.

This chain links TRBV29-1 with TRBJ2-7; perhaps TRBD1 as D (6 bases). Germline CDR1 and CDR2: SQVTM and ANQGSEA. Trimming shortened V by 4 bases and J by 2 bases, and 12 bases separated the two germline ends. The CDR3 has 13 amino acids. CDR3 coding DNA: TGCAGCGTTGGGCTCGGGACACCCTACGAGCAGTACTTC. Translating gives CSVGLGTPYEQYF.

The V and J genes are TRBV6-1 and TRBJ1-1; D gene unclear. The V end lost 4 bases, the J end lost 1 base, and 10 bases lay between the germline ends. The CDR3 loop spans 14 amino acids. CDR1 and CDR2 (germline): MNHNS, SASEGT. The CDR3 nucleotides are TGTGCCAGCAGTGTTAAACCGGGGAACACTGAAGCTTTCTTT. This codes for CASSVKPGNTEAFF.

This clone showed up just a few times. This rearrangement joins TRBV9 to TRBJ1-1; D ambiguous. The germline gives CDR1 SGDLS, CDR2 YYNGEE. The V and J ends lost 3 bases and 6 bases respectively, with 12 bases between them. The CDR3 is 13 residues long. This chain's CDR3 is CASSEPPIPEAFF. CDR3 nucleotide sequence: TGTGCCAGCAGCGAGCCCCCCATTCCTGAAGCTTTCTTT.

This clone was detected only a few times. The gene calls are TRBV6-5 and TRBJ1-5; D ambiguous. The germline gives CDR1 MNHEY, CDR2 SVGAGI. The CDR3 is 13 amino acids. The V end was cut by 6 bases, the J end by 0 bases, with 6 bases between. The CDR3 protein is CASRLDSNQPQHF. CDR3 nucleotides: TGTGCCAGCAGACTAGATAGCAATCAGCCCCAGCATTTT.

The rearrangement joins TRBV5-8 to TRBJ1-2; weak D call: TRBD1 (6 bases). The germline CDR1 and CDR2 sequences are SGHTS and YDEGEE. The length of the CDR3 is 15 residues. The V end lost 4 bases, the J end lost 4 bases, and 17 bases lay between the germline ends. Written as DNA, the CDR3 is TGTGCCAGCAGCCCGGGACACCGAAAGGGCTATGGCTACACCTTC. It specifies CASSPGHRKGYGYTF.

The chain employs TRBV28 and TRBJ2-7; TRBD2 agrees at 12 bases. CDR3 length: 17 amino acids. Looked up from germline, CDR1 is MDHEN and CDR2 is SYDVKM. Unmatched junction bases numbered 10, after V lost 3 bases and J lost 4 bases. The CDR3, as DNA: TGTGCCAGCAGTTTTACTCCTACTAGCGGGAGGAGGTACGAGCAGTACTTC. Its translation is CASSFTPTSGRRYEQYF.

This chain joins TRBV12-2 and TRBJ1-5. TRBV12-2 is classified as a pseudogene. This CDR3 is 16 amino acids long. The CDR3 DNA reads TGTGCAAGTCGCTTAGAGAAGGGAGGTTGTAATCAGCCCCAGCATTTT. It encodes CASRLEKGGCNQPQHF.

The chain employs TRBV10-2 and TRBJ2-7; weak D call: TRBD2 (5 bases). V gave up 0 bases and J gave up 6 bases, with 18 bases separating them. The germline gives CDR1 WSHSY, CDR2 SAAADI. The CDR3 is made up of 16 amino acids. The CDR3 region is CASSESDPTRSLEQYF. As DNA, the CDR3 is TGCGCCAGCAGTGAGTCGGACCCCACTAGGTCCCTCGAGCAGTACTTC.